This T cell receptor beta chain was sequenced in a study of blood T cells in healthy people across ages. General study results and limits: Reliance upon unsorted PBMCs precluded definitive naive versus antigen-experienced comparison.

Through a sample-barcoded 5' primer and a J-beta primer mix, a second PCR was run for roughly 7 to 11 cycles. The template-switch adaptor was a 5' adaptor with 12 random nucleotides. It tagged each cDNA molecule. One entry per CDR3 protein, called by TCRdb with MiXCR from the 5' RACE reads. The table has about 570,000 distinct CDR3 sequences, about 26% seen once. The CDR3 runs to 15 residues. Germline lookup yields CDR1 SEHNR and CDR2 FQNEAQ (reference sequence). V dropped 3 bases and J dropped 2 bases, with 11 bases sitting between them. This clonotype was seen more than once but under ten times. Its antigen is unidentified. Caucasian, healthy and from Russia, the donors were aged between about 6 and 100. The draw of peripheral blood yielded around 10 milliliters from each donor.

The chain joins TRBV7-9 to TRBJ2-1, with a weak D call TRBD2 (5 bases). What was sequenced was blood. The TCR was taken from a woman in her seventies in good health. Here the CDR3 reads CASSLPSGTYNEQFF. The CDR3 DNA sequence: TGTGCCAGCAGCTTGCCGAGCGGCACCTACAATGAGCAGTTCTTC.